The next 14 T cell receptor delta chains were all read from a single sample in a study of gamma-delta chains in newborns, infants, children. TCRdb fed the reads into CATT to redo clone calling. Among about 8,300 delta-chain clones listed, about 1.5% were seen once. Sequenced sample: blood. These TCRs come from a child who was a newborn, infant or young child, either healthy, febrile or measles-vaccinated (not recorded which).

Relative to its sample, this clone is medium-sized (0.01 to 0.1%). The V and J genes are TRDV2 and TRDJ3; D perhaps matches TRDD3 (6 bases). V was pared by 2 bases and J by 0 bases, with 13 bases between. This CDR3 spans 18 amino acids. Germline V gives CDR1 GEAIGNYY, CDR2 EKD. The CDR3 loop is CACDRLGIGSWDTRQMFF. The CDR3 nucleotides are TGTGCCTGTGACAGGCTGGGGATCGGCTCCTGGGACACCCGACAGATGTTTTTC.

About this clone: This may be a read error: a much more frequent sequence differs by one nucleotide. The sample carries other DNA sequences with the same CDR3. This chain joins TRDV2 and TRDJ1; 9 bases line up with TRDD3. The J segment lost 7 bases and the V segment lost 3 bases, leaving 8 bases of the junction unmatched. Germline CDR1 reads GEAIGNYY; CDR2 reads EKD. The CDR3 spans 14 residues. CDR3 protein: CACDLLGDRGKLIF. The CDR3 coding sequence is TGTGCCTGTGACTTACTGGGGGACCGAGGTAAACTCATCTTT.

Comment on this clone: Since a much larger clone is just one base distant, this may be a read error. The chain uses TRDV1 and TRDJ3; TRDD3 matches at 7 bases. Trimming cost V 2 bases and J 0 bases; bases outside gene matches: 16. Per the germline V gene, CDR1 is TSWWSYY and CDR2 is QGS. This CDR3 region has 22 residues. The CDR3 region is CALGEGVRLGAVSSWDTRQMFF. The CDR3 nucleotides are TGTGCTCTTGGGGAAGGGGTCCGTCTGGGGGCTGTATCCTCCTGGGACACCCGACAGATGTTTTTC.

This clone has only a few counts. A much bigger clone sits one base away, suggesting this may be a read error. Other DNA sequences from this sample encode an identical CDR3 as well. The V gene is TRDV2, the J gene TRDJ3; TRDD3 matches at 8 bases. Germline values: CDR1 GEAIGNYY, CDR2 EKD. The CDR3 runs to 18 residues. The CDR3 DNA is TGCGCCTGTGACTTACTGGGGGGAAGCTCCTGGGACACCCGACAGATGTTTTTC. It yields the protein CACDLLGGSSWDTRQMFF.

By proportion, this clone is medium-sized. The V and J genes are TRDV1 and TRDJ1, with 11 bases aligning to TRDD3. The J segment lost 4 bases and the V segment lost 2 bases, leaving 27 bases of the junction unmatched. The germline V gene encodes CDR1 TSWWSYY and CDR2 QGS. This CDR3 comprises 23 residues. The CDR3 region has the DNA TGTGCTCTTGGGGAAACCAGGGTATACTGGGGGATATTGACGAGGGGTATTGACGATAAACTCATCTTT. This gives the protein CALGETRVYWGILTRGIDDKLIF.

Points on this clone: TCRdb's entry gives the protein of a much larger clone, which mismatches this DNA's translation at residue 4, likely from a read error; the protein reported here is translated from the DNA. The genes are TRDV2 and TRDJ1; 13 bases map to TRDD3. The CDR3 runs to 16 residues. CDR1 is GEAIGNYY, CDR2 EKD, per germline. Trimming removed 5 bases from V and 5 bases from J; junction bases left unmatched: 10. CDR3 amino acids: CACGAGLLGDTDKLIF. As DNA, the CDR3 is TGTGCCTGTGGCGCCGGCTTACTGGGGGATACGGATAAACTCATCTTT.

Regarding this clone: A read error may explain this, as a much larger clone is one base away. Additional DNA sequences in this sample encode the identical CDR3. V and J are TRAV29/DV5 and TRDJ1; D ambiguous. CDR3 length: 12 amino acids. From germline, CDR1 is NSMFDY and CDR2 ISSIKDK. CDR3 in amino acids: CAVLVSPDKLIF. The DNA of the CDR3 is TGTGCAGTTCTAGTTTCCCCCGATAAACTCATCTTC.

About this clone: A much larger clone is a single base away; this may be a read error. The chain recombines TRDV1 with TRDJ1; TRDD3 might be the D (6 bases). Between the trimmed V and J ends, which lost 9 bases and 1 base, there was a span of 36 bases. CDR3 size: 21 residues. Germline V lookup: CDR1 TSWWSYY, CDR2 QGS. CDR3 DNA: TGTGCTCTGGTGGTCAGTACTGGGAGACCGTTGGTGATCCGGGTCACCGATAAACTCATCTTT. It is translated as CALVVSTGRPLVIRVTDKLIF.

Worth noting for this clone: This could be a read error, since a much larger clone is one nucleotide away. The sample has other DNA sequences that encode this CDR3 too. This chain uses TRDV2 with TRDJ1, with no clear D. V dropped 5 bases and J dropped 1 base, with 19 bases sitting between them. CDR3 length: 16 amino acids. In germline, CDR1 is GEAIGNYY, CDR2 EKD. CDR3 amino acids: CACGVIHGASTDKLIF. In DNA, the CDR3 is TGTGCCTGTGGCGTTATTCACGGGGCCTCCACCGATAAACTCATCTTT.

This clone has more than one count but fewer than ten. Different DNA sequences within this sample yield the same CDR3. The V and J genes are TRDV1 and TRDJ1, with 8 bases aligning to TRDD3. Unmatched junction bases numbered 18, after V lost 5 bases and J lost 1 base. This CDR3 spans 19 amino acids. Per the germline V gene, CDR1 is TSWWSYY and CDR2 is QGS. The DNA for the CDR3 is TGTGCTCTTGGGTACAAACCCGCTGAGGGATACGCGGGCACCGATAAACTCATCTTT. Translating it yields CALGYKPAEGYAGTDKLIF.

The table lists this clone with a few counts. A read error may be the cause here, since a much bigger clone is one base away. The DNA of the CDR3 is TGTGCCTGTGGCACCGCAAAGGGCTGGGGGATATCCTCCTGGGACACCCGACAGATGTTTTTC. It specifies CACGTAKGWGISSWDTRQMFF. The chain is built from TRDV2 and TRDJ3; 10 bases align to TRDD3. CDR1 is GEAIGNYY and CDR2 is EKD in the germline V gene. The CDR3 has 21 amino acids.

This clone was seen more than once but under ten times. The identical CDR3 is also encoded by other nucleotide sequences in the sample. CDR3 loop: CALGEPPQDRTGGYGTDKLIF. Here the CDR3 DNA reads TGTGCTCTTGGGGAGCCCCCCCAAGATCGTACTGGGGGATATGGCACCGATAAACTCATCTTT. The rearrangement uses TRDV1 and TRDJ1; 11 bases agree with TRDD3. Germline V lookup: CDR1 TSWWSYY, CDR2 QGS. The CDR3 length is 21 residues. Trimming at V came to 3 bases and at J to 1 base, leaving 19 bases not matched to a gene.

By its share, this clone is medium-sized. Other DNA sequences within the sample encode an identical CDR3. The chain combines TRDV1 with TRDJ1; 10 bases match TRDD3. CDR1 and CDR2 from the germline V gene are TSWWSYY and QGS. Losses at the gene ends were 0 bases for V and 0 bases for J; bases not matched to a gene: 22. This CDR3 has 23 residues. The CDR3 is CALGELTRSGWGIAHLYTDKLIF. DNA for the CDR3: TGTGCTCTTGGGGAACTCACACGTTCCGGCTGGGGGATAGCCCACCTGTACACCGATAAACTCATCTTT.

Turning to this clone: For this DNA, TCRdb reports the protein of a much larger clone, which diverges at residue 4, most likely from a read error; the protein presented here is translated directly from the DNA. CDR3 in DNA: TGTGCCTGTGTCATACTGGGGGATACGCACACCGATAAACTCATCTTT. Translating gives CACVILGDTHTDKLIF. This chain connects TRDV2 to TRDJ1; TRDD3 agrees at 13 bases. This CDR3 has 16 amino acids. Germline V gene data show CDR1 as GEAIGNYY and CDR2 as EKD. Trimming took 5 bases from V and 0 from J; bases not matched to a gene: 5.